These T cell receptor beta chains were read from a single sample in a study of beta chain features in type 1 diabetes. Profiling relied on immunoSEQ multiplex PCR, and the TCRdb table lists in-frame clones only, not all of them. The data hold fewer than 500,000 clones, with about 15% observed a single time. The sequenced sample was naive CD4+ T cells from blood. These receptors were obtained from a man aged 30 to 39 in good health. Each CDR3 is given with its conserved first and last residue. A D gene is named only where the DNA matches it firmly. Size values are once, few and many counts, or a class for expanded clones, and some rows have none.

size	V	J	D	CDR3	DNA
-	TRBV5-1	TRBJ2-3	-	CASSLGGHADTQYF	TGCGCCAGCAGCTTGGGAGGTCATGCAGATACGCAGTATTTT
-	TRBV5-1	TRBJ1-2	TRBD1	CASGDSNYGYTF	TGCGCCAGCGGGGACAGTAACTATGGCTACACCTTC
-	TRBV5-4	TRBJ2-7	TRBD1	CASSPRTGRDPINPYEQYF	TGTGCCAGCAGCCCACGGACAGGCAGGGACCCAATAAATCCCTACGAGCAGTACTTC
few	TRBV7-2	TRBJ2-3	TRBD2	CASSSRASGMGTDTQYF	TGTGCCAGCAGCTCAAGGGCTAGCGGAATGGGCACAGATACGCAGTATTTT
-	TRBV27	TRBJ2-1	TRBD1	CASSQPGQALYNEQFF	TGTGCCAGCAGCCAGCCGGGACAGGCACTCTACAATGAGCAGTTCTTC
-	TRBV4-3	TRBJ2-2	-	CASSQDMFSGELFF	TGCGCCAGCAGCCAAGATATGTTCTCTGGGGAGCTGTTTTTT
few	TRBV14	TRBJ1-1	-	CASSQVRGFEAFF	TGTGCCAGCAGCCAAGTCAGGGGCTTTGAAGCTTTCTTT
few	TRBV29-1	TRBJ1-2	TRBD1	CSVEESSGGDGYTF	TGCAGCGTTGAAGAATCGTCAGGGGGGGACGGCTACACCTTC
-	TRBV4-3	TRBJ1-2	-	CASSQITGNYGYTF	TGCGCCAGCAGCCAAATTACAGGGAACTATGGCTACACCTTC
few	TRBV29-1	TRBJ1-5	TRBD1	CSVRTGGGNQPQHF	TGCAGCGTAAGGACAGGGGGAGGCAATCAGCCCCAGCATTTT
-	TRBV9	TRBJ2-5	TRBD1	CASSVALTGGSQETQYF	TGTGCCAGCAGCGTAGCCTTGACAGGGGGCTCCCAAGAGACCCAGTACTTC
-	TRBV29-1	TRBJ2-6	-	CSVGEAGAAGANVLTF	TGCAGCGTTGGTGAGGCTGGGGCCGCTGGGGCCAACGTCCTGACTTTC
few	TRBV14	TRBJ1-1	-	CASSQDRGTEAFF	TGTGCCAGCAGCCAAGATCGGGGGACTGAAGCTTTCTTT
-	TRBV4-2	TRBJ1-1	TRBD1	CASSQDQTGWVLNTEAFF	TGTGCCAGCAGCCAAGACCAGACAGGGTGGGTCCTAAACACTGAAGCTTTCTTT
few	TRBV27	TRBJ2-7	-	CASSFIRTGEQYF	TGTGCCAGCAGTTTCATACGGACGGGCGAGCAGTACTTC
few	TRBV10-3	TRBJ2-3	TRBD1	CAISEMTGGKDTQYF	TGTGCCATCAGTGAGATGACAGGGGGCAAAGATACGCAGTATTTT
few	TRBV4-3	TRBJ2-1	-	CASSQGLYNEQFF	TGCGCCAGCAGCCAAGGGCTGTACAATGAGCAGTTCTTC
few	TRBV18	TRBJ1-6	-	CASSPQQGGNSPLHF	TGTGCCAGCTCACCACAACAGGGCGGTAATTCACCCCTCCACTTT
-	TRBV6-1	TRBJ2-1	-	CASSEAIGLREQFF	TGTGCCAGCAGTGAAGCCATCGGGCTAAGAGAGCAGTTCTTC
-	TRBV30	TRBJ1-5	TRBD1	CAWTTGFNQPQHF	TGTGCCTGGACGACAGGGTTTAATCAGCCCCAGCATTTT
few	TRBV28	TRBJ1-3	-	CASSRGSGNTIYF	TGTGCCAGCTCTAGGGGTTCTGGAAACACCATATATTTT
few	TRBV6-6	TRBJ1-2	TRBD1	CASSYDRGNYGYTF	TGTGCCAGCAGTTACGACAGGGGGAACTATGGCTACACCTTC
few	TRBV7-9	TRBJ1-1	-	CASSLALVLMNTEAFF	TGTGCCAGCAGCTTAGCGTTAGTTTTGATGAACACTGAAGCTTTCTTT
few	TRBV2	TRBJ1-6	-	CASAAGTRNSPLHF	TGTGCCAGCGCCGCCGGGACACGGAATTCACCCCTCCACTTT
-	TRBV30	TRBJ2-5	TRBD2	CAWGPNSGRGETQYF	TGTGCCTGGGGACCTAATAGCGGGAGGGGAGAGACCCAGTACTTC
-	TRBV5-4	TRBJ2-3	TRBD2	CASTGTSGTGYTQYF	TGTGCCAGTACCGGGACTAGCGGGACTGGTTATACGCAGTATTTT
-	TRBV7-9	TRBJ2-6	-	CASSTMQPVGLGPTNVLTF	TGTGCCAGCAGCACAATGCAGCCGGTTGGGCTGGGGCCAACCAACGTCCTGACTTTC
few	TRBV18	TRBJ2-5	-	CASSPPIRGGTQYF	TGTGCCAGCTCACCACCGATAAGAGGGGGGACCCAGTACTTC
-	TRBV9	TRBJ2-6	-	CASSVSLSGANVLTF	TGTGCCAGCAGCGTATCCCTTTCTGGGGCCAACGTCCTGACTTTC
few	TRBV2	TRBJ2-2	-	CASTQGNTGELFF	TGTGCCAGCACCCAGGGGAACACCGGGGAGCTGTTTTTT
few	TRBV9	TRBJ1-2	TRBD1	CASSTRQGGYTF	TGTGCCAGCAGCACCCGACAGGGGGGCTACACCTTC
-	TRBV6-5	TRBJ2-1	TRBD1	CASSYSRTGVDNEQFF	TGTGCCAGCAGTTACTCGCGGACAGGGGTGGACAATGAGCAGTTCTTC
many	TRBV7-9	TRBJ2-1	TRBD2	CASSRLGGPRNEQFF	TGTGCCAGCAGCAGACTGGGAGGGCCGCGCAATGAGCAGTTCTTC
-	TRBV7-9	TRBJ2-5	-	CASSSRQAAALETQYF	TGTGCCAGCAGCTCCCGACAGGCGGCGGCCTTGGAGACCCAGTACTTC
few	TRBV10-3	TRBJ2-1	-	CAITNGDMYNEQFF	TGTGCCATCACCAATGGGGACATGTACAATGAGCAGTTCTTC
few	TRBV2	TRBJ1-6	TRBD1	CASSERRQGQGHNSPLHF	TGTGCCAGCAGTGAACGCAGACAGGGGCAGGGGCATAATTCACCCCTCCACTTT
-	TRBV4-3	TRBJ2-7	-	CASSQVVAYEQYF	TGCGCCAGCAGCCAAGTTGTTGCCTACGAGCAGTACTTC
-	TRBV30	TRBJ2-3	-	CAWSGSADTQYF	TGTGCCTGGAGCGGGAGTGCAGATACGCAGTATTTT
-	TRBV7-6	TRBJ2-3	-	CASSITLAVADTQYF	TGTGCCAGCAGCATAACGTTGGCGGTCGCAGATACGCAGTATTTT
-	TRBV7-2	TRBJ2-1	TRBD2	CASSSRRGLAGGLNEQFF	TGTGCCAGCAGCTCTAGGAGGGGGCTAGCGGGAGGGCTCAATGAGCAGTTCTTC
few	TRBV4-3	TRBJ1-6	-	CASRDPGMPNSPLHF	TGCGCCAGTCGCGATCCCGGGATGCCCAATTCACCCCTCCACTTT
-	TRBV25-1	TRBJ1-1	-	CASSHGRRTEAFF	TGTGCCAGCTCCCATGGGCGACGGACTGAAGCTTTCTTT
-	TRBV29-1	TRBJ2-3	-	CSVDLQGDTAQYF	TGCAGCGTTGATCTTCAGGGAGACACAGCGCAGTATTTT
-	TRBV10-3	TRBJ2-1	-	CAIRGLAASEQFF	TGTGCCATCAGGGGACTGGCCGCAAGTGAGCAGTTCTTC
few	TRBV7-2	TRBJ2-1	TRBD2	CASSARGRLAGQPYEQFF	TGTGCCAGCAGCGCAAGGGGACGACTAGCGGGGCAACCCTATGAGCAGTTCTTC
few	TRBV29-1	TRBJ2-1	TRBD2	CSVETSGSLYSEQFF	TGCAGCGTTGAAACCAGCGGGAGTCTTTATAGTGAGCAGTTCTTC
few	TRBV21-1	TRBJ1-2	-	CARWGGYGYTF	TGTGCCAGGTGGGGAGGCTATGGCTACACCTTC
-	TRBV7-9	TRBJ2-5	-	CASSLWEQKETQYF	TGTGCCAGCAGCTTATGGGAGCAAAAAGAGACCCAGTACTTC
few	TRBV7-9	TRBJ2-1	-	CASLNIRVRDYNEQFF	TGTGCCAGCCTTAATATCAGGGTAAGGGACTACAATGAGCAGTTCTTC
-	TRBV30	TRBJ2-5	-	CAWSVRAPRRGETQYF	TGTGCCTGGAGTGTAAGGGCGCCCAGACGGGGAGAGACCCAGTACTTC